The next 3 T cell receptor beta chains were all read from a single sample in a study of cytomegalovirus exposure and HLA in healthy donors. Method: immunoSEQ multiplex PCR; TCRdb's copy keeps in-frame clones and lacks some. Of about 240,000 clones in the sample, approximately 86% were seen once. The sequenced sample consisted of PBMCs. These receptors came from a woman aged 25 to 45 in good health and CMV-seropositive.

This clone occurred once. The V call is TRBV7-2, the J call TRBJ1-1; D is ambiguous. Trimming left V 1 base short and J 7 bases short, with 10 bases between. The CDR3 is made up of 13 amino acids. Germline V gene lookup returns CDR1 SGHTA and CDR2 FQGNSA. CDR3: CASSLEIYIEAFF. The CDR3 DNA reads TGTGCCAGCAGCTTAGAAATTTATATTGAAGCTTTCTTT.

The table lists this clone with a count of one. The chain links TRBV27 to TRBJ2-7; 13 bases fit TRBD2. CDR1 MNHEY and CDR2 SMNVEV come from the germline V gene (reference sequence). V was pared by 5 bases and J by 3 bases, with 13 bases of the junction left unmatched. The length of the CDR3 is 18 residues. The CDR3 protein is CASSQLAGGPIAYYEQYF. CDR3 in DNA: TGTGCCAGCAGTCAACTAGCGGGAGGGCCAATAGCCTACTACGAGCAGTACTTC.

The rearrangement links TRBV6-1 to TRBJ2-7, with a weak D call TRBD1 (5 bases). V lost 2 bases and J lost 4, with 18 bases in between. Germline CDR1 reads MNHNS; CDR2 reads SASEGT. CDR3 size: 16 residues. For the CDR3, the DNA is TGTGCCAGCAGTGAATCTGGCGGCCAAGGGGTGTACGAGCAGTACTTC. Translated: CASSESGGQGVYEQYF.